The 15 T cell receptor beta chains in this list originate from one sample, sequenced in a study of human T cells and chemical hapten exposure. The time point is: patch test 1, 2 weeks after DPC sensitization. Documented treatment: therapeutic diphenylcyclopropenone sensitization with weekly scalp DPC. One entry per CDR3 protein results from TCRdb running MiXCR on the RACE reads. The table lists some 82,000 distinct CDR3 sequences, approximately 12% of them singletons. The sequencing used whole blood, collected in connection with sensitization to the hapten diphenylcyclopropenone (DPC). The source of these receptors is a woman aged 45-65 years with alopecia areata. Some clones in this sample may be carry-over from other donors' samples.

This clonotype has a count of ten or more. The V and J genes are TRBV6-5 and TRBJ2-7; D possibly corresponds to TRBD2 (5 bases). This CDR3 has 12 amino acids. The ends were cut back, 8 bases at V and 3 bases at J, with 11 bases in the middle. Germline values: CDR1 MNHEY, CDR2 SVGAGI. The CDR3 sequence is CASPPGIYEQYF. CDR3 coding DNA: TGTGCCAGCCCCCCGGGAATCTACGAGCAGTACTTC.

This clonotype occurred many times. The V call is TRBV28, the J call TRBJ2-7, with 8 bases lining up with TRBD1. This CDR3 spans 15 amino acids. Germline V lookup: CDR1 MDHEN, CDR2 SYDVKM. The V and J ends lost 5 bases and 2 bases, in that order; junction bases with no gene match: 8. The CDR3 sequence is CASSPTGTGTYEQYF. The CDR3 DNA follows: TGTGCCAGCAGTCCTACCGGGACAGGTACCTACGAGCAGTACTTC.

Remarks on this clonotype: Since a much larger clone is just one base distant, this may be a read error. The chain uses TRBV20-1 and TRBJ1-5; D may be TRBD1 (5 bases). Germline CDR1 and CDR2: DFQATT and SNEGSKA (reference sequence). The CDR3 sequence is 14 residues long. The CDR3 loop reads CSTRAYRGNQPQHF. As DNA, the CDR3 is TGCAGTACTAGAGCCTACCGGGGGAATCAGCCCCAGCATTTT.

Many counts were recorded for this clonotype. The chain has TRBV6-5 and TRBJ2-7; no reliable D call. Between the trimmed V and J ends, which lost 5 bases and 3 bases, there was a span of 17 bases. Germline CDR1 MNHEY, CDR2 SVGAGI. There are 15 residues in the CDR3. The CDR3 DNA follows: TGTGCCAGCAGTCAGGACGGTCGGATAGGCTACGAGCAGTACTTC. This translates into CASSQDGRIGYEQYF.

This clonotype has ten or more counts. The V gene is TRBV18, the J gene TRBJ2-3; 8 bases are shared with TRBD2. With V trimmed by 2 bases and J by 4 bases, 5 bases remained unmatched. This CDR3 is built from 15 residues. Germline V gene data show CDR1 as KGHSH and CDR2 as LQKENI. CDR3 in DNA: TGTGCCAGCTCACCAACGGGGGGGCGTGCAGATACGCAGTATTTT. This codes for CASSPTGGRADTQYF.

This rearrangement joins TRBV18 to TRBJ1-5; possibly TRBD1 for D (5 bases). V lost 6 bases to trimming and J lost 3 bases, with 12 bases between them. Per germline, CDR1 KGHSH and CDR2 LQKENI. The CDR3 covers 14 residues. The chain's CDR3 is CASSLGPPNQPQHF. In DNA, the CDR3 is TGTGCCAGCTCCCTGGGACCGCCCAATCAGCCCCAGCATTTT.

The V call is TRBV14, the J call TRBJ1-1, with unresolved D. Per the germline V gene, CDR1 is SGHDN and CDR2 is FVKESK. There are 13 residues in the CDR3. With 4 bases removed from V and 4 bases from J, the gap between germline ends came to 10 bases. CDR3 nucleotide sequence: TGTGCCAGCAGCCTGCGGGCCGGCACTGAAGCTTTCTTT. It specifies CASSLRAGTEAFF.

This clonotype came up many times. The DNA of the CDR3 is TGTGCCAGCAGCCAGCAATATGGCTACACCTTC. Translating gives CASSQQYGYTF. This chain connects TRBV11-2 to TRBJ1-2; D gene ambiguous. CDR3 length: 11 amino acids. V was trimmed by 5 bases and J by 5 bases, leaving 6 bases between them. In germline, CDR1 is SGHAT, CDR2 FQNNGV.

This clonotype was counted many times. The chain has TRBV14 and TRBJ2-3; no clear D. Germline assignment: CDR1 SGHDN and CDR2 FVKESK. Trimming took off 1 base at V and 1 base at J, with 3 bases between the two ends. The CDR3 is 13 amino acids. As DNA, the CDR3 is TGTGCCAGCAGCCAAGTCGGCACAGATACGCAGTATTTT. As protein: CASSQVGTDTQYF.

A word on this clonotype: Possible read error: a much larger clone is one base away. This chain links TRBV18 with TRBJ1-5; TRBD1 matches 10 bases. The CDR3 is 14 residues long. Germline V gives CDR1 KGHSH, CDR2 LQKENI. The CDR3: CASSPGTGDQPRHF. CDR3 coding DNA: TGTGCCAGCTCACCCGGGACAGGGGATCAGCCCCGGCATTTT.

This clonotype was found many times. In nucleotides, the CDR3 is TGTGCCAGCAGAATGCACAGTTCTAGCACAGATACGCAGTATTTT. Translated: CASRMHSSSTDTQYF. The chain joins TRBV6-5 to TRBJ2-3; D ambiguous. V shed 6 bases and J shed 0 bases, with 13 bases lying between them. The CDR3 loop spans 15 amino acids. Germline CDR1 is MNHEY and CDR2 is SVGAGI.

This chain connects TRBV19 to TRBJ2-7, with a possible D match to TRBD2 (6 bases). The CDR3 is 15 residues long. Germline V lookup: CDR1 LNHDA, CDR2 SQIVND (reference sequence). V lost 8 bases to trimming and J lost 6 bases, with 23 bases between them. CDR3 protein: CASRSSRGMEGEQYF. The CDR3 DNA sequence: TGTGCCAGTCGAAGCAGCCGGGGGATGGAAGGCGAGCAGTACTTC. Drawing the rest from reference TRBV19 and TRBJ2-7, the complete variable domain is DGGITQSPKYLFRKEGQNVTLSCEQNLNHDAMYWYRQDPGQGLRLIYYSQIVNDFQKGDIAEGYSVSREKKESFPLTVTSAQKNPTAFYLCASRSSRGMEGEQYFGPGTRLTVT.

The V and J genes are TRBV6-1 and TRBJ1-6; TRBD1 agrees at 8 bases. The V gene end was trimmed by 2 bases and the J gene end by 9 bases; junction bases not matched to a gene: 9. The CDR3 consists of 16 residues. Germline CDR1 MNHNS, CDR2 SASEGT. CDR3 bases: TGTGCCAGCAGTGAACCTGGACAGGGTGTTCTTTCACCCCTCCACTTT. Its translation: CASSEPGQGVLSPLHF.

This clonotype was recorded at least ten times. The chain joins TRBV6-5 to TRBJ2-3; weak D call: TRBD1 (6 bases). The V end was cut by 2 bases, the J end by 1 base, with 10 bases between. Germline V gives CDR1 MNHEY, CDR2 SVGAGI. The CDR3 extends over 15 amino acids. The CDR3 DNA sequence: TGTGCCAGCAGTTACGACAGGTGGGGCACAGATACGCAGTATTTT. As protein: CASSYDRWGTDTQYF.

V is TRBV5-1 and J is TRBJ2-1; no clear D. The CDR3 spans 14 residues. The V gene's germline CDR1 is SGHRS and CDR2 YFSETQ. The V and J ends lost 4 bases and 9 bases respectively, with 17 bases between them. The CDR3 DNA is TGCGCCAGCAGCCCTTTGAGCATCCAGAGTGAGCAGTTCTTC. Its translation: CASSPLSIQSEQFF.